The 20 T cell receptor beta chains in this list originate from one sample, sequenced in a study of chemoradiotherapy in HPV16-positive cancers. TCRdb's copy holds only in-frame clones and misses some; the assay was immunoSEQ multiplex PCR. This table has fewer than 40,000 clones, just under 80% appearing once. The source was blood, collected from a patient who underwent chemoradiotherapy. The receptors were sampled from a human donor with HPV-associated anogenital cancer.

The chain employs TRBV6-6 and TRBJ2-7; TRBD1 matches at 7 bases. Germline V gene sequence: CDR1 MNHNY, CDR2 SVGAGI (reference sequence). V was pared by 6 bases and J by 4 bases, with 3 bases of the junction left unmatched. The CDR3 totals 12 residues. CDR3 sequence (DNA): TGTGCCAGCAGCCGGACAGGTTACGAGCAGTACTTC. Translation: CASSRTGYEQYF.

The chain recombines TRBV10-3 with TRBJ1-1, with D possibly matching TRBD1 (5 bases). V dropped 2 bases and J dropped 5 bases, with 12 bases sitting between them. The CDR3 has 14 amino acids. The V gene's germline CDR1 is ENHRY and CDR2 SYGVKD. CDR3 in DNA: TGTGCCATCAGTGAGCCAGGGCTTGGGACTGAAGCTTTCTTT. Its protein is CAISEPGLGTEAFF.

The chain uses TRBV5-1 and TRBJ1-5; D is unclear. The germline gives CDR1 SGHRS, CDR2 YFSETQ. The CDR3 loop spans 15 amino acids. V lost 4 bases and J lost 1, with 12 bases in between. The CDR3 sequence: CASSPDDSSNQPQHF. CDR3 bases: TGCGCCAGCAGCCCGGACGATTCGAGCAATCAGCCCCAGCATTTT.

The chain recombines TRBV15 with TRBJ1-4; no definite D call. Trimming stripped 2 bases from V and 0 bases from J, with 13 bases between. Germline-derived CDR1 and CDR2 are LNHNV and YYDKDF (reference sequence). The CDR3 contains 17 residues. CDR3 coding DNA: TGTGCCACCAGCAGATCCCCACTTTTTGCAACTAATGAAAAACTGTTTTTT. Translating it yields CATSRSPLFATNEKLFF.

Comments on this clone: At the DNA level, this CDR3 is encoded by other sequences in the same sample as well. V usage is TRBV7-9 and J usage is TRBJ2-5; the D is unclear. V was shortened by 2 bases and J by 2 bases, with 12 bases between the two germline ends. This CDR3 has 15 residues. The germline CDR1 and CDR2 sequences are SEHNR and FQNEAQ (reference sequence). DNA of the CDR3: TGTGCCAGCAGCTTATTGGTCCCATTACAAGAGACCCAGTACTTC. Residues: CASSLLVPLQETQYF. The full variable domain, rest sourced from reference TRBV7-9 and TRBJ2-5, is DTGVSQNPRHKITKRGQNVTFRCDPISEHNRLYWYRQTLGQGPEFLTYFQNEAQLEKSRLLSDRFSAERPKGSFSTLEIQRTEQGDSAMYLCASSLLVPLQETQYFGPGTRLLVL.

J is TRBJ2-3 and V is TRBV11-2; maybe TRBD1 (5 bases). V lost 3 bases to trimming and J lost 4 bases, with 11 bases between them. Germline lookup yields CDR1 SGHAT and CDR2 FQNNGV. This CDR3 comprises 14 residues. Here the CDR3 DNA reads TGTGCCAGCAGCTTCGACCAGGGATCAGATACGCAGTATTTT. Translating it yields CASSFDQGSDTQYF.

The V gene is TRBV7-2, the J gene TRBJ1-1; D is perhaps TRBD1 (6 bases). The CDR3 is made up of 14 amino acids. The V gene's germline CDR1 is SGHTA and CDR2 FQGNSA. V shed 3 bases and J shed 7 bases, with 15 bases lying between them. The CDR3 sequence: CASSFGQQLIEAFF. The DNA for the CDR3 is TGTGCCAGCAGCTTCGGACAGCAACTAATTGAAGCTTTCTTT.

V usage is TRBV7-8 and J usage is TRBJ2-5; tentative D call: TRBD1 (5 bases). Germline lookup yields CDR1 SGHVS and CDR2 FQNEAQ. The length of the CDR3 is 14 residues. Trimming took 5 bases from V and 1 from J, leaving 11 bases between them. Here the CDR3 reads CASSVGRGQETQYF. For the CDR3, the DNA is TGTGCCAGCAGCGTCGGAAGGGGCCAAGAGACCCAGTACTTC. Together with reference TRBV7-8 and TRBJ2-5, the CDR3 gives the full variable domain: GAGVSQSPRYKVAKRGQDVALRCDPISGHVSLFWYQQALGQGPEFLTYFQNEAQLDKSGLPSDRFFAERPEGSVSTLKIQRTQQEDSAVYLCASSVGRGQETQYFGPGTRLLVL.

The rearrangement uses TRBV7-9 and TRBJ1-1; D not resolved. V lost 3 bases, J lost 6 bases, and 8 bases lay in between. The CDR3 is 12 residues long. Germline V lookup: CDR1 SEHNR, CDR2 FQNEAQ (reference sequence). For the CDR3, the DNA is TGTGCCAGCAGCTTCGGGTCCCCTGAAGCTTTCTTT. It yields the protein CASSFGSPEAFF.

The rearrangement links TRBV14 to TRBJ2-2; D not resolved. The V end was cut by 4 bases, the J end by 5 bases, with 14 bases between. Germline CDR1 reads SGHDN; CDR2 reads FVKESK. The CDR3 length is 15 residues. CDR3 sequence (DNA): TGTGCCAGCAGCCCGCAGGTTTTGACTACCGGGGAGCTGTTTTTT. Amino acid sequence: CASSPQVLTTGELFF.

The chain recombines TRBV4-3 with TRBJ1-2; possible D gene TRBD1, 6 bases. The V end was cut by 1 base, the J end by 7 bases, with 16 bases between. This CDR3 has 15 amino acids. Germline lookup yields CDR1 LGHNA and CDR2 YSLEER. Here the CDR3 DNA reads TGCGCCAGCAGCCAAGGGAGGGGGATCCCAGGTGGCTACACCTTC. Protein sequence: CASSQGRGIPGGYTF.

This clone was found a few times. J is TRBJ1-1 and V is TRBV2, with D possibly TRBD1 on 6 matching bases. This CDR3 has 14 residues. V was clipped by 4 bases and J by 1 base, with 10 bases between them. CDR1 and CDR2 (germline): SNHLY, FYNNEI. The CDR3 sequence: CASSVGGQNTEAFF. The CDR3 region has the DNA TGTGCCAGCAGTGTGGGGGGACAGAACACTGAAGCTTTCTTT. The variable domain in full, completed from reference TRBV2 and TRBJ1-1, reads EPEVTQTPSHQVTQMGQEVILRCVPISNHLYFYWYRQILGQKVEFLVSFYNNEISEKSEIFDDQFSVERPDGSNFTLKIRSTKLEDSAMYFCASSVGGQNTEAFFGQGTRLTVV.

This chain links TRBV2 with TRBJ1-1; a possible D gene is TRBD1 (5 bases). Trimming removed 1 base at V and 5 bases at J, with 14 bases between. The CDR3 covers 15 residues. Germline CDR1 reads SNHLY; CDR2 reads FYNNEI. The CDR3 loop is CASSEVGRESTEAFF. In DNA form, the CDR3 reads TGTGCCAGCAGTGAAGTCGGCAGGGAATCGACTGAAGCTTTCTTT.

J is TRBJ1-1 and V is TRBV9, with TRBD1 matching 7 bases. Germline V gives CDR1 SGDLS, CDR2 YYNGEE. The V gene end was trimmed by 1 base and the J gene end by 1 base; junction bases not matched to a gene: 4. The CDR3 loop spans 15 amino acids. The CDR3 region is CASSVTGAKNTEAFF. Written as DNA, the CDR3 is TGTGCCAGCAGCGTAACAGGGGCCAAGAACACTGAAGCTTTCTTT.

The rearrangement joins TRBV15 to TRBJ1-4; the D is unclear. The germline V and J ends were trimmed by 0 bases and 2 bases, with 10 bases remaining between them. The CDR3 totals 16 residues. In germline, CDR1 is LNHNV, CDR2 YYDKDF (reference sequence). The CDR3 reads CATSRDRAATNEKLFF. The DNA of the CDR3 is TGTGCCACCAGCAGAGATCGCGCCGCGACTAATGAAAAACTGTTTTTT. The full variable domain, completed using reference TRBV15 and TRBJ1-4, is DAMVIQNPRYQVTQFGKPVTLSCSQTLNHNVMYWYQQKSSQAPKLLFHYYDKDFNNEADTPDNFQSRRPNTSFCFLDIRSPGLGDTAMYLCATSRDRAATNEKLFFGSGTQLSVL.

This chain joins TRBV6-5 and TRBJ2-1; no clear D. Between the trimmed V and J ends, which lost 7 bases and 5 bases, there was a span of 12 bases. This CDR3 is 13 amino acids long. CDR1 is MNHEY, CDR2 SVGAGI, per germline. DNA for the CDR3: TGTGCCAGCAACCTACTCGGAGACAATGAGCAGTTCTTC. Amino acid sequence: CASNLLGDNEQFF.

V is TRBV11-1 and J is TRBJ2-7, with D tentatively TRBD1 or TRBD2 (6 bases each). Looked up from germline, CDR1 is SGHAT and CDR2 is FQDESV (reference sequence). CDR3 length equals 13 residues. V was pared by 4 bases and J by 7 bases, with 14 bases between. The CDR3: CASSSRDTVEQYF. CDR3 bases: TGTGCCAGCAGCTCGCGGGACACCGTAGAGCAGTACTTC. Looking up the rest from reference TRBV11-1 and TRBJ2-7 gives the full variable domain: EAEVAQSPRYKITEKSQAVAFWCDPISGHATLYWYRQILGQGPELLVQFQDESVVDDSQLPKDRFSAERLKGVDSTLKIQPAELGDSAMYLCASSSRDTVEQYFGPGTRLTVT.

The V call is TRBV4-2, the J call TRBJ2-7, with TRBD2 identical over 13 bases. After removal of 4 bases from V and 4 bases from J, the junction contained 16 bases not matched to a gene. Germline lookup yields CDR1 LGHNA and CDR2 YNFKEQ. This CDR3 contains 19 residues. CDR3 amino acids: CASSRRQGGLAGDRYEQYF. The CDR3 nucleotides read TGTGCCAGCAGCCGCAGGCAGGGAGGACTAGCGGGGGATAGGTACGAGCAGTACTTC.

This sequence joins TRBV5-1 and TRBJ1-1; a possible D gene is TRBD1 (5 bases). Germline values: CDR1 SGHRS, CDR2 YFSETQ. The V and J ends lost 4 bases and 1 base respectively, with 14 bases between them. The CDR3 is 15 residues long. The CDR3 here is CASSRDSWANTEAFF. As DNA, the CDR3 is TGCGCCAGCAGCCGTGACAGTTGGGCGAACACTGAAGCTTTCTTT.

This chain links TRBV18 with TRBJ2-1; D is unresolved. Trimming shortened V by 3 bases and J by 5 bases, and 8 bases separated the two germline ends. The CDR3 has 13 amino acids. Germline V gene data show CDR1 as KGHSH and CDR2 as LQKENI. CDR3 loop: CASSPRPDNEQFF. The DNA for the CDR3 is TGTGCCAGCTCACCCCGCCCGGACAATGAGCAGTTCTTC.